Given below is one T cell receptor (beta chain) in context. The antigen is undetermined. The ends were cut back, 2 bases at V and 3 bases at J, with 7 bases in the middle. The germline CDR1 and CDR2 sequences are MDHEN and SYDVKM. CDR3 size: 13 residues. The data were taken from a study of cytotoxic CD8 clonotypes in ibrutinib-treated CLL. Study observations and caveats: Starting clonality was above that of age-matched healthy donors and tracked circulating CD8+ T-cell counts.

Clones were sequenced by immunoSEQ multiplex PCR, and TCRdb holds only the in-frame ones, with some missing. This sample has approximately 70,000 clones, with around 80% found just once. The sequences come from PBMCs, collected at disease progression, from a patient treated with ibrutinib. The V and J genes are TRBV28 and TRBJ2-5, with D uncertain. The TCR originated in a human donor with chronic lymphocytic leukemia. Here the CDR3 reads CASSLNGEETQYF. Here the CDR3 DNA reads TGTGCCAGCAGTTTAAATGGGGAAGAGACCCAGTACTTC.